These T cell receptor beta chains were read from a single sample in a study of Ad26.COV2.S vaccination and SARS-CoV-2 variants. TCRdb's copy holds only in-frame clones and misses some; the assay was immunoSEQ multiplex PCR. The table has just over 350,000 clones, 92% seen once; the top ten hold roughly 3.9%. Sequences were derived from peripheral blood, sampled after recovery from COVID-19. Source of these receptors: a human donor who had recovered from COVID-19. Both conserved end residues are part of each CDR3.

v_call	cdr3_length	j_call	cdr3_aa
TRBV7-9	13	TRBJ2-7	CASSMDTTYEQYF
TRBV5-6	13	TRBJ1-1	CASSKDRGWGAFF
TRBV29-1	16	TRBJ1-2	CSAQVSKGPPARGYTF
TRBV10-2	12	TRBJ2-1	CASSPGQVQQFF
TRBV7-3	15	TRBJ2-1	CASSFDRDPYNEQFF
TRBV7-8	14	TRBJ1-2	CASSPGQTNYGYTF
TRBV5-1	12	TRBJ2-7	CASSVAGDVQYF
TRBV5-6	17	TRBJ1-6	CASSRRIAGGNFQPLHF
TRBV10-1	14	TRBJ1-4	CASSDNGLREKLFF
TRBV7-2	15	TRBJ1-1	CASSLAGGGNTEAFF
TRBV3-1/TRBV3-2	15	TRBJ2-7	CASSQVYGAPYEQYF
TRBV7-8	16	TRBJ1-2	CASSLSSTGGNYGYTF
TRBV9	14	TRBJ1-1	CASSVGSVSTEAFF
TRBV7-9	14	TRBJ2-7	CASSIQGSGYEQYF
TRBV7-2	15	TRBJ1-5	CASSFGGASNQPQHF
TRBV9	16	TRBJ1-3	CASSPRMGISGNTIYF
TRBV7-2	13	TRBJ1-5	CASSAHQGQPQHF
TRBV12-3/TRBV12-4	13	TRBJ1-1	CASSFGENTEAFF
TRBV19	13	TRBJ1-6	CASMAGAYSPLHF
TRBV29-1	15	TRBJ1-1	CSVEGSSVSATEAFF
TRBV7-9	16	TRBJ2-1	CASSGGPKSSYNEQFF
TRBV7-7	17	TRBJ1-5	CASSHTGTGPINQPQHF
TRBV5-1	11	TRBJ2-5	CASSVKETQYF
TRBV15	15	TRBJ1-2	CATSRDQTAPYGYTF
TRBV9	15	TRBJ2-7	CASSVSAGDAYEQYF
TRBV4-1	14	TRBJ1-1	CASSQTSEGGEAFF
TRBV19	16	TRBJ1-1	CASSIAGTGVNTEAFF
TRBV4-2	13	TRBJ2-2	CASSPSYTGELFF
TRBV11-2	15	TRBJ2-7	CASSLMGTGPYEQYF
TRBV4-1	17	TRBJ1-2	CASSQVGGRQTNYGYTF
TRBV27	13	TRBJ2-3	CASSPQAGTRSYF
TRBV5-5	14	TRBJ2-3	CASSIRPLADTQYF
TRBV20-1	15	TRBJ2-5	CSASPHSGGQETQYF
TRBV7-6	16	TRBJ2-5	CASSLGLAGPRETQYF
TRBV7-9	15	TRBJ1-2	CASSQRGTGRYGYTF
TRBV6-5	14	TRBJ1-4	CASSYGQGGEKLFF
TRBV5-1	13	TRBJ1-4	CASRSTGGEKLFF
TRBV12-3/TRBV12-4	12	TRBJ2-3	CASSPTGDTQYF
TRBV6-4	11	TRBJ1-5	CASKCIQPQHF
TRBV6-5	14	TRBJ2-3	CASSTGQRTDTQYF
TRBV4-1	17	TRBJ2-5	CASSQDSAGGLQETQYF
TRBV7-6	13	TRBJ1-3	CASSLGVGNTIYF
TRBV11-3	14	TRBJ2-1	CASSLSPADNEQFF
TRBV5-5	15	TRBJ1-6	CASSSKTATNSPLHF
TRBV19	14	TRBJ2-2	CASSIRGMTGELFF
TRBV13	16	TRBJ2-1	CASRKNGGDSYNEQFF
TRBV2	17	TRBJ2-1	CASKLNPAEGSYNEQFF
TRBV7-9	11	TRBJ2-7	CASSLAAEQYF
TRBV5-8	13	TRBJ1-6	CASSRDRNSPLHF
TRBV24-1	12	TRBJ1-2	CATSDATGGYTF
TRBV2	15	TRBJ2-7	CASTTRAAGSYEQYF
TRBV3-1/TRBV3-2	14	TRBJ1-1	CASSRLQGEGEAFF
TRBV6-5	15	TRBJ1-1	CASSYSSNMNTEAFF